This T cell receptor beta chain was captured in a study of tumor and adjacent non-tumor tissue in lung cancer. Study background: The cohort had about 12 adenocarcinoma, a couple of squamous cell and 1 small cell patients. General study findings and limits: Compared with tumor, normal lung showed significantly lower TCR diversity. In normal lung, the top 100 clones were significantly more dominant than in tumor.

Germline V gene data show CDR1 as SQVTM and CDR2 as ANQGSEA. There are 11 residues in the CDR3. The template was RNA from unsorted bulk tissue. More than 3 cm separated this lung sample from the edge of the tumor. The sample holds many counts of this clonotype. Its antigen is not known. A modified ARM-PCR protocol with three rounds of nested PCR amplified TCRbeta. TCRdb called the multiplex PCR reads again in MiXCR, with one record for every CDR3 protein. The sample includes some 47,000 distinct CDR3 sequences, around 62% seen only once; the top ten take over 15%. The V gene is TRBV29-1, the J gene TRBJ2-7; D uncertain. The clonotype was recovered from a woman in her thirties or forties with non-small cell lung cancer. Sequencing was carried out using distant non-tumor lung tissue. The CDR3 coding sequence is TGCAGGACACGGAGTGTTTACGAGCAGTACTTC. Its protein is CRTRSVYEQYF.